The T cell receptor (beta chain) under discussion was sequenced for a study of blood T cell repertoires in COVID-19. In the study overall: Samples taken during acute and convalescent COVID-19 were collected in the United States, Italy and Spain. Sources were T cells, B-cell-depleted T cells, or PBMCs; the material itself was cDNA or gDNA.

Per the original methods: By means of reference gene primer amplification, nucleated cell counts were estimated. The data were produced by immunoSEQ multiplex PCR, yet TCRdb's version contains in-frame clones alone and is incomplete. V and J calls and clone size follow that table, whereas D and trimming were derived from the DNA. In the table there are about 140,000 clones, approximately 84% of which are singletons. The sample comprised peripheral blood. The receptor was isolated from a woman aged 55-69 years with acute or convalescent COVID-19.

CDR3 in amino acids: CASSRISGRAGNEQFF. Here the CDR3 DNA reads TGCGCCAGCAGCCGTATTAGCGGGAGGGCGGGCAATGAGCAGTTCTTC. This chain joins TRBV4-1 and TRBJ2-1; TRBD2 aligns across 11 bases. Germline V gives CDR1 MGHRA, CDR2 YSYEKL. This CDR3 contains 16 residues. With 4 bases clipped from V and 6 bases from J, the junction kept 8 bases outside the gene matches.